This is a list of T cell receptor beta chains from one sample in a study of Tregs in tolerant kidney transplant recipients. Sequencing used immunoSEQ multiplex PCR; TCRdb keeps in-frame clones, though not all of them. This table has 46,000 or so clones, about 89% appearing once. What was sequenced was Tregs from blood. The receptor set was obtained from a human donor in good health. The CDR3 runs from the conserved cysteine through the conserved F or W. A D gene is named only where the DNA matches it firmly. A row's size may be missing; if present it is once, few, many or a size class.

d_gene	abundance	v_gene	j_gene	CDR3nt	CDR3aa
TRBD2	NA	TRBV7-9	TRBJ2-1	TGTGCCAGCAGCCCCGGGGGGGATGAGCAGTTCTTC	CASSPGGDEQFF
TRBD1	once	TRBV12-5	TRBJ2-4	TGTGCTAGTGGTACCAACTACGGACAGGGGAGCAACATTCAGTACTTC	CASGTNYGQGSNIQYF
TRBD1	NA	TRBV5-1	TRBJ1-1	TGCGCCAGCAGCCCGACGACAGGGGTAGGGGCTTTCTTT	CASSPTTGVGAFF
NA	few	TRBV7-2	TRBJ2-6	TGTGCCAGCAGCCTTAGGCCCTCTGGGGCCAACGTCCTGACTTTC	CASSLRPSGANVLTF
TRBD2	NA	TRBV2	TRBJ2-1	TGTACCAGCAGGGTGACTAGCGGGCCTTACAATGAGCAGTTCTTC	CTSRVTSGPYNEQFF
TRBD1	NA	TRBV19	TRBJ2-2	TGTGCCAGTAGCCGATTCGGGACAGGCAACACCGGGGAGCTGTTTTTT	CASSRFGTGNTGELFF
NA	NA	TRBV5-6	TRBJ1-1	TGTGCCAGCACCCCTTTTCGGTCCGGTCGGGGGAGCACTGAAGCTTTCTTT	CASTPFRSGRGSTEAFF
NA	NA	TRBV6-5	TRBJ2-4	TGTGCCAGCAGTTACTCGTATCGGTCGGCTGAAAACATTCAGTACTTC	CASSYSYRSAENIQYF
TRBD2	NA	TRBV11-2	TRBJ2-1	TGTGCCAGCAGCTTAGGATGGCGGGGGGTTTACAATGAGCAGTTCTTC	CASSLGWRGVYNEQFF
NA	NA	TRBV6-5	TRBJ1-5	TGTGCCAGCAGCTACAGGGAGGGTCAGCCCCAGCATTTT	CASSYREGQPQHF
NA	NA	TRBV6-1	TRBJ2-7	TGTGCCAGCAGTGGGATAGCGGCTACTTACTACGAGCAGTACTTC	CASSGIAATYYEQYF
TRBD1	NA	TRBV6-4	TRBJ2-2	TGTGCCAGCACCTACAGGGACAGGGGGCAGGACACCGGGGAGCTGTTTTTT	CASTYRDRGQDTGELFF
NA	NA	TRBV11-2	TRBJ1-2	TGTGCCAGCAGCTTGACAAGCCAAACTAACTATGGCTACACCTTC	CASSLTSQTNYGYTF
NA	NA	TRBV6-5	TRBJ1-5	TGTGCCAGCAGAAGGGGATGGAATAGCAATCAGCCCCAGCATTTT	CASRRGWNSNQPQHF
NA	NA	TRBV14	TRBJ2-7	TGTGCCAGCAGCCGCGTGGGGCAGACGGGCCGCTACGAGCAGTACTTC	CASSRVGQTGRYEQYF
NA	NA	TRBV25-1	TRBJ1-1	TGTGCCAGCAGTGAAGGGTTGGCCAGTAGTTATGAGGCTTTCTTT	CASSEGLASSYEAFF